What follows are 12 T cell receptor beta chains derived from one specimen sequenced in a study of vaccination effects on CD4 cells after COVID-19. Antigen-specific CD4+ T cells were expanded with viral peptide pools in the ViraFEST assay before sequencing. CD4+ T cells were isolated after 10 days of culture. Prior SARS-CoV-2 infection was absent in the vaccine recipients, as shown by negative nucleocapsid antibodies. The repertoire was sequenced with immunoSEQ multiplex PCR; TCRdb's copy has only in-frame clones and lacks some. The sample carries tens of thousands of clones, 60% to 75% recorded once. Their cognate antigens are unknown. The source material was CD4+ T cells from PBMCs cultured with HCoV-NL63 spike peptides, sampled before COVID-19 vaccination. Receptor source: a human donor who received a COVID-19 vaccine.

This sequence joins TRBV7-2 and TRBJ2-3; D is ambiguous. Germline CDR1 SGHTA, CDR2 FQGNSA. V lost 1 base and J 5 bases, leaving 7 bases between the germline ends. The CDR3 totals 13 residues. CDR3 nucleotides: TGTGCCAGCAGCTTAGGGATAGGAGATACGCAGTATTTT. Translating gives CASSLGIGDTQYF. The full variable domain, rest sourced from reference TRBV7-2 and TRBJ2-3, is GAGVSQSPSNKVTEKGKDVELRCDPISGHTALYWYRQSLGQGLEFLIYFQGNSAPDKSGLPSDRFSAERTGGSVSTLTIQRTQQEDSAVYLCASSLGIGDTQYFGPGTRLTVL.

The rearrangement links TRBV10-3 to TRBJ1-6; possibly TRBD1 for D (6 bases). CDR1 is ENHRY and CDR2 is SYGVKD in the germline V gene. Trimming took 6 bases from V and 5 from J, leaving 8 bases between them. The CDR3 totals 13 residues. The CDR3 nucleotides read TGTGCCATCAGGGCAGGGGATAATTCACCCCTCCACTTT. Its protein is CAIRAGDNSPLHF.

The chain employs TRBV2 and TRBJ2-1, with 8 bases lining up with TRBD1. The CDR3 loop spans 13 amino acids. Germline CDR1 SNHLY, CDR2 FYNNEI. The V segment lost 6 bases and the J segment 6 bases; nucleotides outside the gene matches: 4. The CDR3 nucleotides read TGTGCCAGCAGGGACAGGGCGGGCAATGAGCAGTTCTTC. Its translation is CASRDRAGNEQFF.

The chain uses TRBV11-3 and TRBJ2-7; TRBD1 might be the D (5 bases). Germline lookup yields CDR1 SGHNT and CDR2 YENEEA. Trimming removed 1 base at V and 2 bases at J, with 12 bases between. The CDR3 is 15 amino acids. CDR3 loop: CASSLGKGSPYEQYV. CDR3 nucleotides: TGTGCCAGCAGCTTAGGGAAGGGGTCCCCCTACGAGCAGTACGTC.

The chain couples TRBV28 to TRBJ1-3; D perhaps matches TRBD1 (6 bases). The CDR3 runs 14 residues. Germline assignment: CDR1 MDHEN and CDR2 SYDVKM. The V gene lost 7 bases and the J gene lost 5 bases, with 15 bases spanning the gap. In DNA form, the CDR3 reads TGTGCCAGCACTGCGCGGGACACGCGAAACACCATATATTTT. This codes for CASTARDTRNTIYF. The whole variable domain, filled in from reference TRBV28 and TRBJ1-3, reads DVKVTQSSRYLVKRTGEKVFLECVQDMDHENMFWYRQDPGLGLRLIYFSYDVKMKEKGDIPEGYSVSREKKERFSLILESASTNQTSMYLCASTARDTRNTIYFGEGSWLTVV.

This clone has a handful of counts. J is TRBJ1-5 and V is TRBV5-8; a weak D match, TRBD1 (5 bases). Germline CDR1 SGHTS, CDR2 YDEGEE. V dropped 6 bases and J dropped 5 bases, with 12 bases sitting between them. The length of the CDR3 is 13 residues. This CDR3 is CASTGGLDQPQHF. The CDR3 coding sequence is TGTGCCAGCACGGGGGGACTGGATCAGCCCCAGCATTTT.

The chain has TRBV18 and TRBJ1-2; D gene unclear. V lost 4 bases to trimming and J lost 8 bases, with 23 bases between them. This CDR3 is 16 amino acids long. Germline lookup yields CDR1 KGHSH and CDR2 LQKENI. The CDR3 region is CASSLASREMGGGYTF. The CDR3 nucleotides are TGTGCCAGCTCACTTGCCTCGAGAGAGATGGGAGGGGGCTACACCTTC.

The chain links TRBV5-5 to TRBJ2-3; possibly TRBD1 for D (5 bases). The germline V and J ends were trimmed by 4 bases and 0 bases, with 15 bases remaining between them. The CDR3 runs 16 residues. Germline CDR1 and CDR2: SGHKS and YYEKEE (reference sequence). CDR3 nucleotide sequence: TGTGCCAGCAGCCCGACCAGGGCAACTAGCACAGATACGCAGTATTTT. This gives the protein CASSPTRATSTDTQYF.

This clone was detected once. The chain carries TRBV12-3 or TRBV12-4 and TRBJ1-2; no reliable D call. CDR3 length: 12 amino acids. Deletions cut 6 bases from V and 3 bases from J, with 8 bases between. The CDR3 DNA reads as TGTGCCAGCAGGTTCAGATACTATGGCTACACCTTC. It specifies CASRFRYYGYTF.

This chain joins TRBV5-8 and TRBJ1-1; D gene uncertain. CDR3 length: 16 amino acids. V lost 4 bases and J lost 0, with 16 bases in between. CDR1 and CDR2 from the germline V gene are SGHTS and YDEGEE. The CDR3 reads CASSSWNWRVNTEAFF. The CDR3 coding sequence is TGTGCCAGCAGCAGTTGGAACTGGAGGGTGAACACTGAAGCTTTCTTT.

J is TRBJ2-1 and V is TRBV24-1; D perhaps matches TRBD2 (7 bases). V was clipped by 4 bases and J by 7 bases, with 22 bases between them. This CDR3 region has 17 residues. The germline V gene has CDR1 KGHDR and CDR2 SFDVKD. Here the CDR3 DNA reads TGTGCCACCAGTGACCCAACAGGGAGGGGACTTTGGAATGAGCAGTTCTTC. Its translation is CATSDPTGRGLWNEQFF.

Here the CDR3 DNA reads TGTGCCAGCAGCTCCAGCGGGGGCGCCACCTTAAATGAGCAGTTCTTC. It encodes CASSSSGGATLNEQFF. V is TRBV5-8 and J is TRBJ2-1; 8 nucleotides align to TRBD2. The ends lost 3 bases at V and 7 bases at J; junction bases unmatched: 12. The germline V gene encodes CDR1 SGHTS and CDR2 YDEGEE. The CDR3 is 16 amino acids.